This is a list of T cell receptor beta chains from one sample in a study of T cell responses to AZD1222 COVID-19 vaccine. Generated by immunoSEQ multiplex PCR, the TCRdb table keeps only in-frame clones and is missing some. Of about 99,000 clones listed, 88% are singletons. Sequenced material: peripheral blood, taken on day 0 of AZD1222 vaccination. These receptors were obtained from an adult in good health. CDR3s leave out the opening cysteine and the closing phenylalanine or tryptophan. Each record gives: J gene, V gene, clone size, CDR3 protein. Not every row has a clone size; where given, it reads once, few, many or a size class.

j_gene: TRBJ1-4
v_gene: TRBV28
abundance: -
CDR3aa: ASSPRGGTGSEKLF

j_gene: TRBJ1-1
v_gene: TRBV27
abundance: -
CDR3aa: ASYTRGNTEAF

j_gene: TRBJ2-1
v_gene: TRBV11-2
abundance: -
CDR3aa: ASSPEGGQGVFEQF

j_gene: TRBJ1-3
v_gene: TRBV10-1
abundance: -
CDR3aa: ASSPDHSGNTIY

j_gene: TRBJ2-3
v_gene: TRBV28
abundance: -
CDR3aa: ASSPSSGIRDTQY

j_gene: TRBJ2-3
v_gene: TRBV7-3
abundance: -
CDR3aa: ASSSPSTDTQY

j_gene: TRBJ2-2
v_gene: TRBV19
abundance: -
CDR3aa: ASSILLRGTNTGELF

j_gene: TRBJ2-5
v_gene: TRBV5-5
abundance: -
CDR3aa: ASSLASGETQY

j_gene: TRBJ1-1
v_gene: TRBV29-1
abundance: -
CDR3aa: SVAKDPTDEAF

j_gene: TRBJ1-2
v_gene: TRBV7-9
abundance: -
CDR3aa: ASSPPIGQGVYGYT

j_gene: TRBJ1-1
v_gene: TRBV7-6
abundance: -
CDR3aa: ATSGSIEAF

j_gene: TRBJ1-5
v_gene: TRBV30
abundance: -
CDR3aa: AWGLASNQPQH

j_gene: TRBJ1-2
v_gene: TRBV19
abundance: -
CDR3aa: ASSMPGSYGYT

j_gene: TRBJ1-2
v_gene: TRBV5-1
abundance: -
CDR3aa: ASSVGQGDYGYT

j_gene: TRBJ1-3
v_gene: TRBV19
abundance: -
CDR3aa: ASRDRGSGNTIY

j_gene: TRBJ1-4
v_gene: TRBV19
abundance: once
CDR3aa: ASMDRANEKLF

j_gene: TRBJ1-6
v_gene: TRBV14
abundance: -
CDR3aa: ASSQFPSPLH

j_gene: TRBJ1-3
v_gene: TRBV3-1/TRBV3-2
abundance: -
CDR3aa: ASSQDSTGGSGNTIY

j_gene: TRBJ2-1
v_gene: TRBV18
abundance: -
CDR3aa: ASSPQSTSGINEQF

j_gene: TRBJ2-5
v_gene: TRBV6-5
abundance: -
CDR3aa: ASSQGDWPPTQY

j_gene: TRBJ1-2
v_gene: TRBV28
abundance: -
CDR3aa: AVSGGAGYGYT

j_gene: TRBJ2-5
v_gene: TRBV19
abundance: -
CDR3aa: ASSRQRTVQETQY

j_gene: TRBJ1-2
v_gene: TRBV30
abundance: -
CDR3aa: AWSVSDYGYT

j_gene: TRBJ1-5
v_gene: TRBV5-1
abundance: -
CDR3aa: ASSLGVGPRDQPQH

j_gene: TRBJ1-4
v_gene: TRBV7-2
abundance: -
CDR3aa: ASSPSDRNEKLF

j_gene: TRBJ1-2
v_gene: TRBV6-2/TRBV6-3
abundance: -
CDR3aa: ASSYSGVYGYT

j_gene: TRBJ2-2
v_gene: TRBV9
abundance: -
CDR3aa: ASSPGSTGELF

j_gene: TRBJ1-1
v_gene: TRBV4-2
abundance: -
CDR3aa: ASSQADRDTEAF

j_gene: TRBJ1-1
v_gene: TRBV27
abundance: -
CDR3aa: ASSLAQGITEAF

j_gene: TRBJ1-1
v_gene: TRBV3-1/TRBV3-2
abundance: once
CDR3aa: ASSQDLGTANGPEAF

j_gene: TRBJ1-3
v_gene: TRBV10-2
abundance: -
CDR3aa: ASSERTGPSGNTIY

j_gene: TRBJ2-1
v_gene: TRBV10-1
abundance: -
CDR3aa: ASREGLAGGNEQF

j_gene: TRBJ2-1
v_gene: TRBV10-3
abundance: -
CDR3aa: AIRPSGGATEQF